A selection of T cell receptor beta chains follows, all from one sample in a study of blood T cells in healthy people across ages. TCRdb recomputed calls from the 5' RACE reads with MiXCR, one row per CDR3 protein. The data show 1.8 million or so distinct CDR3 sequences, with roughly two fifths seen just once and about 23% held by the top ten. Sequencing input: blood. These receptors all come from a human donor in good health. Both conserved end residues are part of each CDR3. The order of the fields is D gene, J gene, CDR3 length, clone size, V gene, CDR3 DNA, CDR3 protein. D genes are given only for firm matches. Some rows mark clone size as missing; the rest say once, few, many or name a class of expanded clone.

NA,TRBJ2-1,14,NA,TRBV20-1,TGCAGTGCTAGAGAATCGTTCAGGGTTCATGAGCAGTTCTTC,CSARESFRVHEQFF
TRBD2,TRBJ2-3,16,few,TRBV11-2,TGTGCCAGCAGCTCCCAACTAGCGGGGGGCACAGATACGCAGTATTTT,CASSSQLAGGTDTQYF
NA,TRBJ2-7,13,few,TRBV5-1,TGCGCCAGCTCCCGGGCAGACTCCTACGAGCAGTACTTC,CASSRADSYEQYF
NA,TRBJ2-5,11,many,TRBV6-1,TGTGCCAGCAGTAAAGGGGAGACCCAGTACTTC,CASSKGETQYF
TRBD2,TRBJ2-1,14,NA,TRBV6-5,TGTGCCAGCAGCCTAGCGGCCGAGCGGCGCGAGCAGTTCTTC,CASSLAAERREQFF
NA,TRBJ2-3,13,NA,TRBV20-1,TGCAGTGCCAGGCAGAGCGGCACAGATACGCAGTATTTT,CSARQSGTDTQYF
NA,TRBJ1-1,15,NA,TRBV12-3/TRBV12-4,TGTGCCAGCAAAGTTAAGGGACCGTTGAACACTGAAGCTTTTTTT,CASKVKGPLNTEAFF
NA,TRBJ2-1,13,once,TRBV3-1,TGTGCCAGCAGCCAAGGCTTTCGCCATGAGCAGTTCTTC,CASSQGFRHEQFF
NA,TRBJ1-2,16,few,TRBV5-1,TGCGCCAGCACCACCAACCCGACGGCGGACCTCTATGGCTACACCTTC,CASTTNPTADLYGYTF
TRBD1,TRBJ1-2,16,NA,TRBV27,TGTGCCAGCAGTCCCCTGGGACAGGCAGTCAACTATGGCTACACCTTC,CASSPLGQAVNYGYTF
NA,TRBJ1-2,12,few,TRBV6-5,TGTGCCAGCAGGGGAGCGAGTGGTGGCTACACCTTC,CASRGASGGYTF
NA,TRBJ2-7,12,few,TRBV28,TGTGCCACCCATACCGGATACAACGAGCAGTACTTC,CATHTGYNEQYF
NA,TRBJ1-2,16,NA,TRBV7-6,TGTGCCAGCAGCTTAGTCGGGGATGGACACTTCTATGGCTACACCTTC,CASSLVGDGHFYGYTF
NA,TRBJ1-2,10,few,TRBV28,TGTGCCAGCAGTGGGAGGGGCTACACCTTC,CASSGRGYTF
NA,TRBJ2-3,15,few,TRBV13,TGTGCCAGCAGCTTAGCGTTCTACCGCACAGATACGCAGTATTTT,CASSLAFYRTDTQYF
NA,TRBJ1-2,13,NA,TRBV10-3,TGTGCCATCAGTGTCCAGGGTGAATATGGCTACACCTTC,CAISVQGEYGYTF
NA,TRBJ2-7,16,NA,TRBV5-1,TGCGCCAGCAGTCGCGAGATGGGAGACAGAGGCTACGAGCAGTACTTC,CASSREMGDRGYEQYF
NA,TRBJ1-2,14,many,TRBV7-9,TGTGCCAGCAGCTTAGAGGCAGGAGCCTTTGGCTACACCTTC,CASSLEAGAFGYTF
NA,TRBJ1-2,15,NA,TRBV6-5,TGTGCCAGCAGTTACTCGGAGGGGCTAGGGGCGGGCTACACCTTC,CASSYSEGLGAGYTF
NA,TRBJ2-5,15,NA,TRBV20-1,TGCAGTGCTAGAGGGGGCAGGTTATACCAAGAGACCCAGTACTTC,CSARGGRLYQETQYF
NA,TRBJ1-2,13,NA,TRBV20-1,TGCAGTGCTAGCCCCGGAGCTCTCAATGGCTACACCTTC,CSASPGALNGYTF
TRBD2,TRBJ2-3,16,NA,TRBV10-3,TGTGCCATCAGTGGGTCTACTAGCGGGCATAAAGATACGCAGTATTTT,CAISGSTSGHKDTQYF